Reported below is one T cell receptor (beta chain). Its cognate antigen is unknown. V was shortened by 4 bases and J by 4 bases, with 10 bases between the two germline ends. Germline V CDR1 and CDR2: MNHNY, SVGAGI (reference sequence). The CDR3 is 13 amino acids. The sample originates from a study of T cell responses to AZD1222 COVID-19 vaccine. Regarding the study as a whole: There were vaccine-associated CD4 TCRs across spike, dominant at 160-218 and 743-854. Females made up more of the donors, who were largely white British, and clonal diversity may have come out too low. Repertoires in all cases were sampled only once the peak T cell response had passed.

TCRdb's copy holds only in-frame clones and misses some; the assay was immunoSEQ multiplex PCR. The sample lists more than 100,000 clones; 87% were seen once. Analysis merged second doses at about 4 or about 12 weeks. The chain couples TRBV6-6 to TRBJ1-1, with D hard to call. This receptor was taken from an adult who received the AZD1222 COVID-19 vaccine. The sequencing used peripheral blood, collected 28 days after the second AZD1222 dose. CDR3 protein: CASSSAKGTEAFF. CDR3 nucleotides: TGTGCCAGCAGTTCTGCTAAGGGCACTGAAGCTTTCTTT.